This TCR beta chain was recovered during a study of T cell responses to AZD1222 COVID-19 vaccine. General study findings and limits: Epitopes outside B.1.351 and B.1.1.7 mutated regions reportedly drew nearly half of spike TCRs. Spike-wide coverage was observed for vaccine-associated CD4 TCRs, with dominant responses at 160-218 and 743-854.

Generated by immunoSEQ multiplex PCR, the TCRdb table keeps only in-frame clones and is missing some. In the table there are about 83,000 clones, 70% to 90% of which are singletons. In the case of this clone: Antigen specificity is unknown.

The V gene's germline CDR1 is MNHEY and CDR2 SVGAGI. The CDR3 contains 11 residues. After removal of 5 bases from V and 8 bases from J, the junction contained 0 bases not matched to a gene. Analysis merged second doses at about 4 or about 12 weeks. This TCR derives from an adult who received the AZD1222 COVID-19 vaccine. The sample was peripheral blood, taken 28 days after the second AZD1222 dose. The chain is built from TRBV6-5 and TRBJ2-4; 7 bases fit TRBD1. The CDR3 is CASSQGDIQYF. The DNA for the CDR3 is TGTGCCAGCAGTCAGGGGGACATTCAGTACTTC.